What follows are 29 T cell receptor beta chains derived from one specimen sequenced in a study of blood T cell repertoires in COVID-19 (dated by TCRdb to 2020 to 2021). Library prep was done by the immunoSEQ multiplex PCR assay. In its TCRdb copy, this immuneACCESS table keeps in-frame sequences only and misses some clones. Where compared with another copy, unresolved V genes explain less than half of these, and the others have no known cause. The sample table holds a few hundred thousand clones, of which about 86% were seen once. Roughly 2.2% of the sample is held by the ten biggest clonotypes. The sample taken for sequencing was peripheral blood. These TCRs come from a woman between 50 and 59 years old with acute or convalescent COVID-19.

The chain uses TRBV7-2 and TRBJ2-7; 11 positions match TRBD2. CDR1 is SGHTA and CDR2 is FQGNSA in the germline V gene. V gave up 10 bases and J gave up 0 bases; unmatched junction bases: 14. The CDR3 covers 17 residues. The CDR3 loop is CATGHSSGGMSSYEQYF. The CDR3 DNA follows: TGTGCCACCGGACACTCTAGCGGGGGGATGAGCTCCTACGAGCAGTACTTC.

A remark on this clone: A read error may produce the germline difference seen at one junction end. The rearrangement joins TRBV19 to TRBJ1-3, with D unresolved. Germline V lookup: CDR1 LNHDA, CDR2 SQIVND (reference sequence). The CDR3 spans 12 residues. The CDR3 protein is CASTPGGKTIYF. The CDR3 region has the DNA TGTGCCAGTACCCCCGGAGGAAAAACCATATATTTT.

This chain connects TRBV7-2 to TRBJ1-2; D remains ambiguous. Per the germline V gene, CDR1 is SGHTA and CDR2 is FQGNSA. V lost 1 base to trimming and J lost 8 bases, with 17 bases between them. The CDR3 extends over 15 amino acids. The CDR3 here is CASSLEVQDIRGYTF. The CDR3 DNA is TGTGCCAGCAGCTTAGAGGTCCAGGATATTCGGGGCTACACCTTC.

The chain carries TRBV19 and TRBJ2-7; TRBD2 matches 11 bases. The CDR3 totals 14 residues. The germline gives CDR1 LNHDA, CDR2 SQIVND (reference sequence). Trimming took 5 bases from V and 6 from J; bases not matched to a gene: 6. Here the CDR3 reads CASSQLAGDTEQYF. In nucleotides, the CDR3 is TGTGCCAGTAGTCAACTAGCGGGAGATACCGAGCAGTACTTC.

The chain couples TRBV11-2 to TRBJ2-1, with a possible D match to TRBD2 (6 bases). Germline loops: CDR1 SGHAT, CDR2 FQNNGV. V was trimmed by 3 bases and J by 3 bases, leaving 9 bases between them. The CDR3 contains 14 residues. The CDR3 bases are TGTGCCAGCAGCTTCGGCGGGAACTACAATGAGCAGTTCTTC. The encoded protein is CASSFGGNYNEQFF.

The chain uses TRBV7-3 and TRBJ2-7; 8 bases align to TRBD2. Trimming took 6 bases from V and 6 from J; bases not matched to a gene: 7. In germline, CDR1 is SGHTA, CDR2 FQGTGA. The CDR3 runs 13 residues. The CDR3 loop is CASSPPGTSEQYF. The CDR3 DNA follows: TGTGCCAGCAGTCCCCCAGGGACTAGCGAGCAGTACTTC.

The CDR3 protein is CASCPRPGQREKLFF. CDR3 coding DNA: TGTGCCAGCTGCCCTCGACCGGGACAACGAGAAAAACTGTTTTTT. V and J are TRBV28 and TRBJ1-4; possible D gene TRBD1, 6 bases. V lost 8 bases to trimming and J lost 8 bases, with 21 bases between them. CDR1 is MDHEN, CDR2 SYDVKM, per germline. The CDR3 spans 15 residues.

The chain carries TRBV9 and TRBJ2-3; 8 bases are shared with TRBD2. The germline CDR1 and CDR2 sequences are SGDLS and YYNGEE. CDR3 size: 15 residues. J lost 0 bases, V lost 4 bases, and 4 bases had no gene match. The chain's CDR3 is CASSISGTSTDTQYF. CDR3 coding DNA: TGTGCCAGCAGCATTAGCGGGACTAGCACAGATACGCAGTATTTT.

The chain is built from TRBV24-1 and TRBJ2-2, with 9 bases matching TRBD1. The CDR3 is 16 residues long. Germline V CDR1 and CDR2: KGHDR, SFDVKD. J gave up 2 bases and V 5 bases, and 5 bases lay outside the gene matches. The CDR3 nucleotides are TGTGCCACCAGTGGCCCCACAGGGGGCAACACCGGGGAGCTGTTTTTT. This encodes CATSGPTGGNTGELFF.

The gene calls are TRBV11-3 and TRBJ1-4; D call uncertain. CDR1 and CDR2 (germline): SGHNT, YENEEA. V lost 2 bases to trimming and J lost 3 bases, with 7 bases between them. The CDR3 has 14 residues. The CDR3: CASSLRGSNEKLFF. In DNA, the CDR3 is TGTGCCAGCAGCTTAAGAGGGTCTAATGAAAAACTGTTTTTT. The complete variable domain, with remaining parts taken from reference TRBV11-3 and TRBJ1-4, reads EAGVVQSPRYKIIEKKQPVAFWCNPISGHNTLYWYLQNLGQGPELLIRYENEEAVDDSQLPKDRFSAERLKGVDSTLKIQPAELGDSAVYLCASSLRGSNEKLFFGSGTQLSVL.

In its sample, this clone was seen once. The chain is built from TRBV12-3 or TRBV12-4 and TRBJ1-2; D gene ambiguous. The CDR3 covers 11 residues. V lost 6 bases and J lost 14, with 16 bases in between. CDR3 DNA sequence: TGTGCCAGCAGATCGTTTACCGGTCTGACCTTC. This encodes CASRSFTGLTF.

The rearrangement joins TRBV30 to TRBJ2-2; maybe TRBD2 (7 bases). This CDR3 has 15 amino acids. The V gene's germline CDR1 is GTSNPN and CDR2 SVGIG (reference sequence). V dropped 7 bases and J dropped 3 bases, with 18 bases sitting between them. CDR3 DNA: TGTGCCTACCAGAGGGGGAGGGGCGACACCGGGGAGCTGTTTTTT. It specifies CAYQRGRGDTGELFF.

The chain is built from TRBV6-2 or TRBV6-3 and TRBJ1-5, with TRBD1 matching over 7 bases. The ends lost 5 bases at V and 3 bases at J; junction bases unmatched: 7. Germline values: CDR1 MNHEY, CDR2 SVGEGT. This CDR3 has 15 amino acids. CDR3 protein: CASSDTGVFNQPQHF. Here the CDR3 DNA reads TGTGCCAGCAGTGACACAGGGGTCTTCAATCAGCCCCAGCATTTT.

This clone was seen a few times. This chain joins TRBV7-9 and TRBJ1-1; tentatively, D is TRBD1 (6 bases). The V and J ends lost 5 bases and 5 bases respectively, with 12 bases between them. The CDR3 runs to 13 residues. Looked up from germline, CDR1 is SEHNR and CDR2 is FQNEAQ (reference sequence). The CDR3 spells CASSAPQGTEAFF. The CDR3 DNA follows: TGTGCCAGCAGCGCGCCCCAGGGGACTGAAGCTTTCTTT. The variable domain in full, completed from reference TRBV7-9 and TRBJ1-1, reads DTGVSQNPRHKITKRGQNVTFRCDPISEHNRLYWYRQTLGQGPEFLTYFQNEAQLEKSRLLSDRFSAERPKGSFSTLEIQRTEQGDSAMYLCASSAPQGTEAFFGQGTRLTVV.

This chain connects TRBV30 to TRBJ2-5, with D unclear. The CDR3 consists of 12 residues. V was cut by 3 bases and J by 7 bases, with 12 bases left in between. Germline assignment: CDR1 GTSNPN and CDR2 SVGIG (reference sequence). CDR3 residues: CAWSANSGTQYF. In DNA form, the CDR3 reads TGTGCCTGGAGCGCGAACAGTGGGACCCAGTACTTC.

The chain links TRBV18 to TRBJ2-5; TRBD2 is a possible D gene (5 bases). Germline lookup yields CDR1 KGHSH and CDR2 LQKENI. The CDR3 covers 13 residues. Trimming pared 2 bases from V and 5 bases from J, leaving 9 bases between. Here the CDR3 DNA reads TGTGCCAGCTCACCAGGGAGCCGCGAGACCCAGTACTTC. Translating gives CASSPGSRETQYF.

V gene TRBV7-2 combines with J gene TRBJ2-7, with D possibly being TRBD1 (6 bases). This CDR3 is 16 amino acids long. V lost 3 bases to trimming and J lost 0 bases, with 15 bases between them. The germline gives CDR1 SGHTA, CDR2 FQGNSA. This CDR3 reads CASSFPGHPSSYEQYF. CDR3 bases: TGTGCCAGCAGCTTCCCGGGACATCCGAGCTCCTACGAGCAGTACTTC.

The chain carries TRBV19 and TRBJ2-1, with TRBD2 identical over 7 bases. With 7 bases clipped from V and 4 bases from J, the junction kept 13 bases outside the gene matches. This CDR3 comprises 16 residues. CDR1 and CDR2 (germline): LNHDA, SQIVND (reference sequence). The CDR3 DNA sequence: TGTGCCAGTACCAGGTGGAGCTTGGGGGGGTACAATGAGCAGTTCTTC. Translation: CASTRWSLGGYNEQFF.

The J gene is TRBJ2-4, the V gene TRBV5-4, with 7 bases matching TRBD1. The germline CDR1 and CDR2 sequences are SGHNT and YYREEE (reference sequence). The CDR3 is 15 residues long. The J segment lost 7 bases and the V segment lost 4 bases, leaving 11 bases of the junction unmatched. The CDR3 loop is CASSLDRARSNIQYF. For the CDR3, the DNA is TGTGCCAGCAGCCTAGACAGGGCGAGGTCGAACATTCAGTACTTC.

This chain joins TRBV19 and TRBJ1-5; TRBD1 aligns across 7 bases. Germline lookup yields CDR1 LNHDA and CDR2 SQIVND (reference sequence). CDR3 length equals 14 residues. With V trimmed by 6 bases and J by 5 bases, 7 bases remained unmatched. CDR3 loop: CASRPQGTYQPQHF. The CDR3 bases are TGTGCCAGTAGGCCACAGGGGACTTATCAGCCCCAGCATTTT.

V is TRBV6-6 and J is TRBJ2-3; 9 positions agree with TRBD1. J lost 8 bases, V lost 4 bases, and 13 bases had no gene match. The CDR3 runs 16 residues. Per germline, CDR1 MNHNY and CDR2 SVGAGI (reference sequence). Written as DNA, the CDR3 is TGTGCCAGCAGTTCCCCGGGACAGGGAGGTCGGAGTACGCAGTATTTT. This sequence encodes CASSSPGQGGRSTQYF.

This chain links TRBV12-3 or TRBV12-4 with TRBJ2-1, with a tentative D call TRBD1 (6 bases). The CDR3 consists of 11 residues. V lost 7 bases to trimming and J lost 12 bases, with 13 bases between them. The CDR3 protein is CASTQGYVQFF. As DNA, the CDR3 is TGTGCCAGCACACAGGGTTATGTGCAGTTCTTC.

The chain joins TRBV6-2 or TRBV6-3 to TRBJ2-3; 8 bases agree with TRBD2. The CDR3 length is 15 residues. Germline V gene sequence: CDR1 MNHEY, CDR2 SVGEGT. V trimming: 6 bases; J trimming: 1 base; junction bases outside the gene matches: 6. DNA of the CDR3: TGTGCCAGCAGCGTCGGACTAGCAGGCACAGATACGCAGTATTTT. Protein product: CASSVGLAGTDTQYF.

This clone was picked up one time. The chain links TRBV3-1 (or the pseudogene TRBV3-2) to TRBJ2-7, with 9 bases that match TRBD2. Germline V gene lookup returns CDR1 LGHDT and CDR2 YNNKEL (reference sequence). This CDR3 has 17 residues. Unmatched junction bases numbered 14, after V lost 5 bases and J lost 3 bases. The CDR3 DNA reads TGTGCCAGCAGCTTCGGGGGTTTAGCGGGGGCCCACTACGAGCAGTACTTC. Residues: CASSFGGLAGAHYEQYF.

This clone showed up just once. The chain has TRBV11-2 and TRBJ1-3; D not resolved. Germline-derived CDR1 and CDR2 are SGHAT and FQNNGV. The CDR3 loop spans 11 amino acids. V dropped 3 bases and J dropped 7 bases, with 4 bases sitting between them. CDR3 sequence: CASSFGNTIYF. The CDR3 region has the DNA TGTGCCAGCAGCTTTGGCAACACCATATATTTT.

Points on this clone: This same CDR3 is encoded by further DNA sequences in the sample. This chain joins TRBV18 and TRBJ1-4, with TRBD1 matching 9 bases. V shed 5 bases, J shed 4 bases, and the junction held 5 bases outside the gene matches. Per the germline V gene, CDR1 is KGHSH and CDR2 is LQKENI. This CDR3 region has 15 residues. Here the CDR3 DNA reads TGTGCCAGCTCAAGACCGGGACAGGGTAATGAAAAACTGTTTTTT. It is translated as CASSRPGQGNEKLFF.

The gene calls are TRBV4-3 and TRBJ2-5; D is possibly TRBD2 (6 bases). The germline V gene encodes CDR1 LGHNA and CDR2 YSLEER. There are 17 residues in the CDR3. V gave up 3 bases and J gave up 3 bases, with 20 bases separating them. Here the CDR3 reads CASSQDLTGGKEETQYF. The CDR3 DNA is TGCGCCAGCAGCCAGGACTTGACGGGCGGGAAGGAAGAGACCCAGTACTTC.

This clone appeared a few times. DNA for the CDR3: TGTGCCTGGAGTAGGTCTAGCGGGAGGGGTAATAAGCAGTATTTT. It yields the protein CAWSRSSGRGNKQYF. The chain carries TRBV30 and TRBJ2-3, with TRBD2 identical over 12 bases. This CDR3 has 15 amino acids. Germline loops: CDR1 GTSNPN, CDR2 SVGIG (reference sequence). J gave up 11 bases and V 2 bases, and 11 bases lay outside the gene matches.

DNA for the CDR3: TGTGCCAGCAGCTTGAGGTCAGGGCTAAATGAAAAACTGTTTTTT. Protein sequence: CASSLRSGLNEKLFF. The chain is built from TRBV5-6 and TRBJ1-4; a possible D gene is TRBD1 (5 bases). V dropped 1 base and J dropped 5 bases, with 12 bases sitting between them. The germline CDR1 and CDR2 sequences are SGHDT and YYEEEE. This CDR3 spans 15 amino acids.